Shown below are 7 T cell receptor beta chains from a single sample sequenced in a study of beta chain features in type 1 diabetes. The whole isolated RNA underwent reverse transcription, so sequencing captured expressed TCRB transcripts. Some clones are missing from TCRdb's copy, which holds only in-frame ones; the method was immunoSEQ multiplex PCR. This repertoire shows about 140,000 clones, approximately 10% found once; its top ten account for about 0.6%. Sample: central memory CD4+ T cells from blood. The receptors here all came from a woman aged 40 to 50 in good health.

This clone occurred many times. Sequence at one end of the junction differs from germline and may be a read error. The chain joins TRBV29-1 to TRBJ2-7; 8 bases fit TRBD1. The germline V gene encodes CDR1 SQVTM and CDR2 ANQGSEA. This CDR3 contains 12 residues. CDR3 coding DNA: TGCAGCGTTGAGAGCCCAGGGGGCGGTTCAAACTTC. This sequence encodes CSVESPGGGSNF.

The chain has TRBV7-2 and TRBJ1-4, with 7 bases aligning to TRBD1. Germline CDR1 and CDR2: SGHTA and FQGNSA. The CDR3 consists of 15 residues. The V and J ends lost 2 bases and 13 bases, in that order; junction bases with no gene match: 13. The DNA for the CDR3 is TGTGCCAGCAGCTTACCCGGTAGTGACAGGGATGGACTGTTTTTT. It translates to CASSLPGSDRDGLFF.

The chain couples TRBV28 to TRBJ1-2; weak D call: TRBD1 (5 bases). The length of the CDR3 is 11 residues. CDR1 is MDHEN and CDR2 is SYDVKM in the germline V gene. CDR3 nucleotides: TGTATCGCGGGGGGGAGCTATGGCTACACCTTC. Its protein is CIAGGSYGYTF.

This clone was counted a few times. The chain employs TRBV7-2 and TRBJ1-1; tentatively, D is TRBD1 (5 bases). The V end lost 1 base, the J end lost 11 bases, and 17 bases lay between the germline ends. The germline V gene encodes CDR1 SGHTA and CDR2 FQGNSA. This CDR3 spans 14 amino acids. The CDR3 region has the DNA TGTGCCAGCAGCTTAGGGGTGGGAGGGAAGGGGGCTTTCTTT. It specifies CASSLGVGGKGAFF.

The chain carries TRBV12-5 and TRBJ2-5, with 7 positions matching TRBD1. This CDR3 comprises 15 residues. V lost 5 bases to trimming and J lost 4 bases; unmatched junction nucleotides: 10. Germline V lookup: CDR1 LGHNT, CDR2 FRNRAP. CDR3 in DNA: TGTGCTAGTGGTCCTGACAGGGTGTGGGGAGAGACCCAGTACTTC. Protein sequence: CASGPDRVWGETQYF.

This clone came up a few times. CDR3 coding DNA: TGTGCCAGCTCCACCCAATTCGGGGACACTGAAGCTTTCTTT. Translated: CASSTQFGDTEAFF. The chain joins TRBV18 to TRBJ1-1; D not certain. The germline V gene has CDR1 KGHSH and CDR2 LQKENI. The CDR3 consists of 14 residues. V gave up 6 bases and J gave up 3 bases, with 14 bases separating them.

This chain joins TRBV1 and TRBJ2-4; the D call TRBD2 from the table was never checked on the DNA. TRBV1 corresponds to a pseudogene. The CDR3 contains 17 residues. The CDR3 DNA sequence: TGCACCAGCAGCCGCCGGGGAGCGGGGGGTACCAAAAACATTCAGTACTTC. This gives the protein CTSSRRGAGGTKNIQYF.